The 8 T cell receptor beta chains listed next were all sequenced from one sample in a study of regulatory T cells in long-lasting Graves disease. Time point indicated: newly diagnosed GD, antithyroid drugs for less than 3 months. PBMC RNA served as the TCR library source. In building TCR beta libraries, iRepertoire HTBI primers were used together with Arm-PCR of CDR3 regions. MiXCR, run by TCRdb on the multiplex PCR reads, gives a single entry per CDR3 protein. The sample carries some 400,000 distinct CDR3 sequences, about 15% recorded once. These same data were also listed under a study on T cells in Graves' hyperthyroidism and ophthalmopathy.

The sequences come from peripheral blood mononuclear cells (PBMCs), collected at new diagnosis, from a patient treated with antithyroid drugs. These receptors were collected from a woman aged 30 to 39 with Graves disease.

This chain joins TRBV7-2 and TRBJ2-3; D is possibly TRBD1 or TRBD2 (5 bases each). Trimming cost V 7 bases and J 5 bases, with 22 bases left between them. The CDR3 is 16 amino acids. Per the germline V gene, CDR1 is SGHTA and CDR2 is FQGNSA. The CDR3 spells CASNDRGADYKDTQYF. The CDR3 DNA reads TGTGCCAGCAACGACCGGGGCGCAGATTATAAAGATACGCAGTATTTT.

To note about this clonotype: A read error may produce the germline difference seen at one junction end. This chain uses TRBV9 with TRBJ2-7; TRBD1 aligns across 8 bases. Germline V gives CDR1 SGDLS, CDR2 YYNGEE. The CDR3 sequence is 14 residues long. In DNA, the CDR3 is TGTGCCAACAGCGTAGGACAGGGTGACTCCGAGCAGTACTTC. Its translation is CANSVGQGDSEQYF.

The sample holds many counts of this clonotype. This sequence joins TRBV6-1 and TRBJ2-1; 14 bases fit TRBD2. The CDR3 spans 16 residues. Per germline, CDR1 MNHNS and CDR2 SASEGT. V lost 7 bases, J lost 7 bases, and 9 bases stayed unmatched. The CDR3 is CASKNRGTSGRNEQFF. DNA for the CDR3: TGTGCCAGCAAAAATCGGGGGACTAGCGGGAGAAATGAGCAGTTCTTC.

The sample holds many counts of this clonotype. The J gene is TRBJ2-1, the V gene TRBV2; weak D call: TRBD1 (6 bases). The CDR3 spans 14 residues. Trimming shortened V by 3 bases and J by 6 bases, and 12 bases separated the two germline ends. Germline CDR1 SNHLY, CDR2 FYNNEI. CDR3 DNA sequence: TGTGCCAGCAGTGAGGACAGAGTACCCAATGAGCAGTTCTTC. Translation: CASSEDRVPNEQFF.

This clonotype was seen ten or more times. This chain links TRBV29-1 with TRBJ2-3, with 7 bases matching TRBD2. The CDR3 is made up of 16 amino acids. V lost 4 bases to trimming and J lost 4 bases; unmatched junction nucleotides: 14. CDR1 and CDR2 (germline): SQVTM, ANQGSEA. The CDR3 protein is CSVARPGGRGADTQYF. The CDR3 DNA follows: TGCAGCGTTGCTCGACCCGGCGGGAGAGGCGCAGATACGCAGTATTTT.

This clonotype was seen ten or more times. The chain employs TRBV30 and TRBJ2-5, with 7 bases aligning to TRBD1. Germline V CDR1 and CDR2: GTSNPN, SVGIG (reference sequence). With 4 bases clipped from V and 7 bases from J, the junction kept 6 bases outside the gene matches. This CDR3 spans 12 amino acids. The CDR3, as DNA: TGTGCCTGGAAGCCAGGGGGAGCGACCCAGTACTTC. Protein sequence: CAWKPGGATQYF.

This clonotype was seen just once. Written as DNA, the CDR3 is TGTGCCAGCAGCTCCATTATCTGGGACAGGCTCCCCGGGGAGCTGTTTTTT. It yields the protein CASSSIIWDRLPGELFF. This chain uses TRBV7-9 with TRBJ2-2, with TRBD1 identical over 8 bases. This CDR3 region has 17 residues. With V trimmed by 4 bases and J by 6 bases, 13 bases remained unmatched. Germline V gene sequence: CDR1 SEHNR, CDR2 FQNEAQ (reference sequence).

A few counts support this clonotype. The V call is TRBV2, the J call TRBJ2-3; 10 bases line up with TRBD1. Germline V gives CDR1 SNHLY, CDR2 FYNNEI. CDR3 length equals 14 residues. V lost 9 bases and J lost 7; bases outside the gene matches: 10. This CDR3 is CASFRDRGTNTQYF. CDR3 nucleotide sequence: TGTGCCAGTTTCCGGGACAGGGGTACAAATACGCAGTATTTT. The full variable domain, completed using reference TRBV2 and TRBJ2-3, is EPEVTQTPSHQVTQMGQEVILRCVPISNHLYFYWYRQILGQKVEFLVSFYNNEISEKSEIFDDQFSVERPDGSNFTLKIRSTKLEDSAMYFCASFRDRGTNTQYFGPGTRLTVL.